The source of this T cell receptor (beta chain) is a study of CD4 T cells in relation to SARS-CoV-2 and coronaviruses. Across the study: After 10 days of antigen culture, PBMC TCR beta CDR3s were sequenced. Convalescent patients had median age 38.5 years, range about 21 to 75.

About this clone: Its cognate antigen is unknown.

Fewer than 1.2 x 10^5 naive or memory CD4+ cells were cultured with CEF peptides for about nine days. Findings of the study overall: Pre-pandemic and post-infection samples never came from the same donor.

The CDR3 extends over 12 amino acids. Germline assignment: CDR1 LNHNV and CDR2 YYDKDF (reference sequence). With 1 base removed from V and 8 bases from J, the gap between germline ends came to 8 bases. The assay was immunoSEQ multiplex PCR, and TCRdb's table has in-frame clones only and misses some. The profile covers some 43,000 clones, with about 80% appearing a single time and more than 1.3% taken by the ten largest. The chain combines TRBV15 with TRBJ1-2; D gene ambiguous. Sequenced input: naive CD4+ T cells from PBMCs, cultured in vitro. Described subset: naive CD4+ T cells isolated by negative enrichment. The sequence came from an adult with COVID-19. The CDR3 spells CATSRGGSGYTF. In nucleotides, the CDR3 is TGTGCCACCAGCAGAGGCGGATCCGGCTACACCTTC.